Listed below are T cell receptor beta chains from one sample, sequenced in a study of CD8 T cells in Susac syndrome. TCRdb fed the immunoSEQ multiplex PCR reads into MiXCR, producing one record per CDR3 protein. Of 100,000 to 150,000 distinct CDR3 sequences in the sample, 90% to 95% were seen once. The sample comprised CD8+ T cells from PBMCs. The source of these receptors is a human donor with Susac syndrome. CDR3s include the opening cysteine and the closing phenylalanine or tryptophan. Each record gives: J gene, V gene, D gene, clone size, CDR3 protein, CDR3 DNA. The D gene is left open where the match is weak. The size of a clone is reported for some rows only, either as once, few or many, or as a class for expanded clones.

>TRBJ2-1|TRBV9|.|.
CASTLQEFSYNEQFF
TGTGCCAGCACCCTACAGGAATTTTCCTACAATGAGCAGTTCTTC
>TRBJ1-5|TRBV7-8|.|.
CASSAGYSNQPQHF
TGTGCCAGCAGCGCCGGGTATAGCAATCAGCCCCAGCATTTT
>TRBJ2-5|TRBV7-2|.|.
CASSKRLQETQYF
TGTGCCAGCAGCAAGAGGCTCCAAGAGACCCAGTACTTC
>TRBJ1-2|TRBV4-1|.|.
CASSQDLSGANYGYTF
TGCGCCAGCAGCCAAGATTTGTCAGGGGCTAACTATGGCTACACCTTC
>TRBJ2-7|TRBV29-1|.|.
CSVDPREVSYEQYF
TGCAGCGTTGATCCGAGGGAGGTGTCCTACGAGCAGTACTTC
>TRBJ1-2|TRBV29-1|.|.
CSVGGELGYTF
TGCAGCGTTGGGGGGGAGTTGGGCTACACCTTC
>TRBJ2-5|TRBV12-3/TRBV12-4|.|.
CASSFWTPKETQYF
TGTGCCAGCAGCTTCTGGACACCTAAAGAGACCCAGTACTTC
>TRBJ2-2|TRBV7-9|TRBD1|.
CASSFRQGISGELFF
TGTGCCAGCAGCTTTCGACAGGGAATATCCGGGGAGCTGTTTTTT
>TRBJ1-2|TRBV7-9|.|once
CASSLRQNYGYTF
TGTGCCAGCAGCTTAAGGCAGAACTATGGCTACACCTTC
>TRBJ2-5|TRBV3-1|.|.
CASSQRGRTGAEGQYF
TGTGCCAGCAGCCAGAGAGGGAGGACTGGCGCGGAGGGCCAGTACTTC
>TRBJ1-2|TRBV6-2/TRBV6-3|TRBD1|once
CASSYGTGTGYTF
TGTGCCAGCAGTTACGGGACAGGGACTGGCTACACCTTC
>TRBJ1-1|TRBV20-1|.|.
CSAIQENPEAFF
TGCAGTGCTATACAGGAGAACCCTGAAGCTTTCTTT
>TRBJ2-1|TRBV3-1|.|.
CASSQDSSRAWGYNEQFF
TGTGCCAGCAGCCAGGATAGCTCGAGAGCGTGGGGATACAATGAGCAGTTCTTC
>TRBJ2-7|TRBV3-1|TRBD2|.
CASSRSLAGDFYEQYF
TGTGCCAGCAGCCGTTCCCTAGCGGGGGACTTCTACGAGCAGTACTTC
>TRBJ2-7|TRBV13|TRBD1|.
CASSLAGQGEHEQYF
TGTGCCAGCAGCTTAGCCGGACAGGGTGAACACGAGCAGTACTTC
>TRBJ2-7|TRBV11-2|.|.
CASSLTGQSRSYEQYF
TGTGCCAGCAGCTTGACCGGACAGTCCAGATCCTACGAGCAGTACTTC
>TRBJ1-1|TRBV9|.|.
CASSPEGSMNTEAFF
TGTGCCAGCAGCCCCGAAGGCTCGATGAACACTGAAGCTTTCTTT
>TRBJ1-1|TRBV27|.|.
CASSLSGGRNTEAFF
TGTGCCAGCAGTTTATCCGGGGGGAGGAACACTGAAGCTTTCTTT
>TRBJ1-2|TRBV13|.|once
CASSLAGSNYGYTF
TGTGCCAGCAGCTTAGCGGGGAGCAACTATGGCTACACCTTC
>TRBJ2-3|TRBV3-1|.|.
CASSPMGEDVPDTQYF
TGTGCCAGCAGCCCCATGGGAGAGGATGTCCCAGATACGCAGTATTTT
>TRBJ2-7|TRBV19|.|.
CASSIGGSYEQYF
TGTGCCAGTAGTATCGGGGGATCCTACGAGCAGTACTTC
>TRBJ1-5|TRBV20-1|.|.
CSARVPEAQHF
TGCAGTGCTAGAGTCCCTGAGGCCCAGCATTTT
>TRBJ2-5|TRBV14|.|.
CASSQAGETQYF
TGTGCCAGCAGCCAGGCGGGAGAGACCCAGTACTTC
>TRBJ2-7|TRBV12-5|TRBD1|.
CASGRDRGYEQYF
TGTGCTAGTGGACGGGACAGGGGGTACGAGCAGTACTTC
>TRBJ2-7|TRBV30|.|.
CAWRDHEQYF
TGTGCCTGGAGGGACCACGAGCAGTACTTC
>TRBJ2-1|TRBV29-1|.|.
CSVGGGMGNEQFF
TGCAGCGTTGGTGGAGGGATGGGCAATGAGCAGTTCTTC
>TRBJ2-5|TRBV5-1|.|.
CASSVRGETQYF
TGCGCCAGCAGCGTTAGAGGGGAGACCCAGTACTTC
>TRBJ1-1|TRBV4-3|.|once
CASSQDQGAGAEAFF
TGCGCCAGCAGCCAAGATCAAGGGGCCGGGGCTGAAGCTTTCTTT
>TRBJ2-1|TRBV27|TRBD1|.
CASSSTGFEQFF
TGTGCCAGCAGTTCGACAGGGTTTGAGCAGTTCTTC
>TRBJ2-5|TRBV7-9|TRBD2|once
CASTISGAETQYF
TGTGCCAGCACGATTAGCGGGGCGGAGACCCAGTACTTC
>TRBJ2-3|TRBV7-9|.|many
CASSQEEGVGDTQYF
TGTGCCAGCAGCCAAGAGGAGGGGGTAGGAGATACGCAGTATTTT
>TRBJ1-1|TRBV19|.|.
CASSEAGNTEAFF
TGTGCCAGTAGTGAGGCAGGGAACACTGAAGCTTTCTTT
>TRBJ2-5|TRBV7-2|TRBD1|.
CASSPHLTGGKRETQYF
TGTGCCAGCAGTCCCCATTTGACAGGGGGGAAGAGGGAGACCCAGTACTTC